This T cell receptor (beta chain) is from a study of technical replicates of blood from several donors. Per the germline V gene, CDR1 is MDHEN and CDR2 is SYDVKM. The V gene lost 5 bases and the J gene lost 10 bases, with 12 bases spanning the gap. The CDR3 has 12 amino acids. Some clones are missing from TCRdb's copy, which holds only in-frame ones; the method was immunoSEQ multiplex PCR. The table has about 100,000 clones, roughly 95% seen once; the top ten hold about 0.35%. The material sequenced was T cells isolated from PBMCs. The chain joins TRBV28 to TRBJ2-1; possibly TRBD2 for D (6 bases). This receptor was obtained from a human donor in good health. CDR3 amino acids: CASSPTSPEQFF. CDR3 nucleotide sequence: TGTGCCAGCAGTCCTACTAGCCCCGAGCAGTTCTTC.